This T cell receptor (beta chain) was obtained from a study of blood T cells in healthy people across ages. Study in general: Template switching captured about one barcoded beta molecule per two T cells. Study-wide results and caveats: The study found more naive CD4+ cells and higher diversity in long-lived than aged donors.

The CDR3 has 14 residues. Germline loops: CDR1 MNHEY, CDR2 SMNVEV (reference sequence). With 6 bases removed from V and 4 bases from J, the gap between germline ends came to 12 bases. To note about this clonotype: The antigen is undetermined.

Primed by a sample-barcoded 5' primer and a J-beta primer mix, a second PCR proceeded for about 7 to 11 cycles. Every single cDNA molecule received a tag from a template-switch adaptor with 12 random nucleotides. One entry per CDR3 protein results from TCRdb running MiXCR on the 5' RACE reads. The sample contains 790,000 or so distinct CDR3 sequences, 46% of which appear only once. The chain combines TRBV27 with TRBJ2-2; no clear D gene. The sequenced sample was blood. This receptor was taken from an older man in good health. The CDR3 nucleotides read TGTGCCAGCAGGCCTACCCGAGGCACCGGGGAGCTGTTTTTT. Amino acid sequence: CASRPTRGTGELFF.